This T cell receptor (beta chain) comes out of a study of shared clonotypes between healthy human individuals. Notes on the study in general: Memory subsets generally showed smaller estimated richness than naive subsets did. Non-shared clonotypes displayed generation probabilities falling below those of clonotypes present in all four donors.

The CDR3 loop spans 14 amino acids. Trimming removed 5 bases from V and 3 bases from J, with 12 bases in between. Germline V CDR1 and CDR2: MNHEY, SVGAGI. Both subsets, CD45RA+ naive and CD45RA-negative memory, were split from the CD4+ cells. Clones were sequenced by immunoSEQ multiplex PCR, and TCRdb holds only the in-frame ones, with some missing. The table has roughly 1 million clones, about 70% seen once. To note about this clone: Its target is unknown.

Sequencing was carried out using memory CD4+ T cells sorted from blood. Documented subset: CD45RA-negative fraction. The TCR was taken from a man aged 18-30 years in good health. The chain combines TRBV6-5 with TRBJ2-3, with D perhaps TRBD1 (6 bases). The CDR3, as DNA: TGTGCCAGCAGTAAAGGGGGTTGGACAGATACGCAGTATTTT. As protein: CASSKGGWTDTQYF.